This entry lists 32 T cell receptor beta chains sequenced from one sample in a study of identical twins' blood T cells. TCRdb ran MiXCR on the 5' RACE reads and lists one entry per CDR3 protein. The data contain 350,000 to 400,000 distinct CDR3 sequences, about 28% of them singletons. Sequenced: PBMCs. Source of these receptors: a woman between 18 and 55 years old in good health.

The chain carries TRBV18 and TRBJ1-5; a weak D match, TRBD1 (6 bases). Germline CDR1 KGHSH, CDR2 LQKENI. V shed 3 bases and J shed 11 bases, with 20 bases lying between them. CDR3 size: 15 residues. The DNA of the CDR3 is TGTGCCAGCTCACCGTCGGGACACGGGATCGGGTCCCAGCATTTT. Its translation: CASSPSGHGIGSQHF.

The chain is built from TRBV19 and TRBJ2-1; TRBD2 matches 7 bases. CDR3 length equals 17 residues. V was pared by 5 bases and J by 0 bases, with 10 bases of the junction left unmatched. CDR1 is LNHDA and CDR2 is SQIVND in the germline V gene (reference sequence). CDR3 in amino acids: CASSPLSIAGSYNEQFF. CDR3 coding DNA: TGTGCCAGTAGTCCACTATCAATAGCGGGCTCCTACAATGAGCAGTTCTTC.

This clonotype was counted a few times. The chain uses TRBV20-1 and TRBJ2-3; possible D gene TRBD2, 7 bases. Trimming shortened V by 6 bases and J by 0 bases, and 19 bases separated the two germline ends. The CDR3 extends over 16 amino acids. Looked up from germline, CDR1 is DFQATT and CDR2 is SNEGSKA (reference sequence). The CDR3 spells CSAGGLVLGSTDTQYF. The CDR3 bases are TGCAGTGCCGGGGGGCTAGTTTTAGGAAGCACAGATACGCAGTATTTT.

The chain employs TRBV5-1 and TRBJ1-1; D is uncertain. Trimming left V 4 bases short and J 5 bases short, with 21 bases between. Germline lookup yields CDR1 SGHRS and CDR2 YFSETQ. This CDR3 region has 16 residues. Written as DNA, the CDR3 is TGCGCCAGCAGCCCGGGTCGTGAGGCGAGACGAACTGAAGCTTTCTTT. Its translation: CASSPGREARRTEAFF.

Comment on this clonotype: The final CDR3 position lacks the conserved phenylalanine or tryptophan, pointing to a likely read error. This sequence joins TRBV6-5 and TRBJ1-2; 7 positions match TRBD1. Germline CDR1 and CDR2: MNHEY and SVGAGI. After removal of 4 bases from V and 4 bases from J, the junction contained 6 bases not matched to a gene. The CDR3 has 14 residues. CDR3 nucleotides: TGTGCCAGCAGTTTGGGACAGAGGACCTATGGCTACACCTCC. It specifies CASSLGQRTYGYTS.

This clonotype was seen at least ten times. The chain employs TRBV3-1 and TRBJ1-1; the D is unclear. This CDR3 region has 16 residues. CDR1 and CDR2 from the germline V gene are LGHDT and YNNKEL (reference sequence). V was cut by 6 bases and J by 7 bases, with 24 bases left in between. CDR3 bases: TGTGCCAGCAGATTTTCGCCCGGGCAATCAAGCCTTGAAGCTTTCTTT. It yields the protein CASRFSPGQSSLEAFF.

In DNA, the CDR3 is TGTGCCAGCAGCGTAGTCGACAGGGATTCACCCCTCCACTTT. This codes for CASSVVDRDSPLHF. The V gene is TRBV9, the J gene TRBJ1-6; 7 bases fit TRBD1. CDR3 length: 14 amino acids. Trimming removed 0 bases from V and 8 bases from J; junction bases left unmatched: 2. Germline V gene sequence: CDR1 SGDLS, CDR2 YYNGEE.

In its sample, this clonotype was seen a few times. This CDR3 reads CASSVSGSTDTQYF. The CDR3 coding sequence is TGTGCCAGCAGCGTGAGCGGGAGCACAGATACGCAGTATTTT. The V gene is TRBV11-2, the J gene TRBJ2-3; tentatively, D is TRBD2 (6 bases). The ends were cut back, 5 bases at V and 0 bases at J, with 9 bases in the middle. Germline V gene lookup returns CDR1 SGHAT and CDR2 FQNNGV. The CDR3 runs to 14 residues. The whole variable domain, filled in from reference TRBV11-2 and TRBJ2-3, reads EAGVAQSPRYKIIEKRQSVAFWCNPISGHATLYWYQQILGQGPKLLIQFQNNGVVDDSQLPKDRFSAERLKGVDSTLKIQPAKLEDSAVYLCASSVSGSTDTQYFGPGTRLTVL.

The rearrangement uses TRBV20-1 and TRBJ1-1; D is uncertain. Germline assignment: CDR1 DFQATT and CDR2 SNEGSKA (reference sequence). Trimming took 6 bases from V and 3 from J, leaving 20 bases between them. This CDR3 has 15 residues. DNA of the CDR3: TGCAGTGCCCAAGGCTATAACGTGGGGTACACTGAAGCTTTCTTT. Encoded protein: CSAQGYNVGYTEAFF.

Note on this clonotype: Sequence at one end of the junction differs from germline and may be a read error. The V gene is TRBV11-2, the J gene TRBJ2-3, with TRBD1 as a possible D gene (6 bases). CDR1 is SGHAT, CDR2 FQNNGV, per germline. The CDR3 is 13 residues long. The CDR3 here is CASSSGAGDTHYF. The CDR3 DNA follows: TGTGCCAGCAGCTCCGGCGCAGGGGATACGCATTATTTT.

The rearrangement uses TRBV4-2 and TRBJ1-1, with TRBD1 matching 8 bases. Losses at the gene ends were 2 bases for V and 4 bases for J; bases not matched to a gene: 9. Germline loops: CDR1 LGHNA, CDR2 YNFKEQ. The CDR3 length is 16 residues. The DNA for the CDR3 is TGTGCCAGCAGCCAATATGGACAGGGACGGAGCACTGAAGCTTTCTTT. Residues: CASSQYGQGRSTEAFF.

The chain links TRBV20-1 to TRBJ1-6; 7 bases line up with TRBD1. V shed 3 bases, J shed 7 bases, and the junction held 3 bases outside the gene matches. CDR1 and CDR2 (germline): DFQATT, SNEGSKA (reference sequence). The CDR3 length is 13 residues. The CDR3 DNA sequence: TGCAGTGCTAGCCGGGACAGCAATTCACCCCTCCACTTT. Its protein is CSASRDSNSPLHF.

V is TRBV3-1 and J is TRBJ2-7; D is uncertain. The CDR3 totals 14 residues. Germline V gene sequence: CDR1 LGHDT, CDR2 YNNKEL (reference sequence). The V gene lost 4 bases and the J gene lost 3 bases, with 13 bases spanning the gap. The CDR3 here is CASSLNFGSYEQYF. The CDR3 DNA reads TGTGCCAGCAGCCTCAACTTTGGTAGCTACGAGCAGTACTTC.

V is TRBV27 and J is TRBJ1-1; D unresolved. The CDR3 runs to 13 residues. V lost 4 bases, J lost 3 bases, and 9 bases lay in between. Germline V CDR1 and CDR2: MNHEY, SMNVEV (reference sequence). In DNA, the CDR3 is TGTGCCAGCAGTTGGGGAGGAGACACTGAAGCTTTCTTT. This encodes CASSWGGDTEAFF.

This clonotype has only a few counts. The chain is built from TRBV29-1 and TRBJ2-5; D remains ambiguous. This CDR3 spans 13 amino acids. Deletions cut 4 bases from V and 1 base from J, with 10 bases between. The germline gives CDR1 SQVTM, CDR2 ANQGSEA. The DNA of the CDR3 is TGCAGCGTTGGGGCGGATCGCCAAGAGACCCAGTACTTC. It yields the protein CSVGADRQETQYF.

This clonotype was found many times. The V call is TRBV7-9, the J call TRBJ1-1; D remains unclear. This CDR3 region has 15 residues. Trimming removed 5 bases at V and 3 bases at J, with 16 bases between. Looked up from germline, CDR1 is SEHNR and CDR2 is FQNEAQ (reference sequence). CDR3 sequence reads: CASSPRIIRDTEAFF. CDR3 bases: TGTGCCAGCAGCCCTCGGATCATACGGGACACTGAAGCTTTCTTT.

This clonotype was detected a few times. V is TRBV5-4 and J is TRBJ1-3; D may be TRBD1 (5 bases). CDR3 length equals 19 residues. Germline values: CDR1 SGHNT, CDR2 YYREEE (reference sequence). V shed 2 bases and J shed 0 bases, with 21 bases lying between them. In nucleotides, the CDR3 is TGTGCCAGCAGCTTACTGGGGACGCATCTCTTAAACTCTGGAAACACCATATATTTT. Amino acid sequence: CASSLLGTHLLNSGNTIYF.

J is TRBJ1-4 and V is TRBV5-1, with D hard to call. The length of the CDR3 is 14 residues. V lost 3 bases and J 4 bases, leaving 10 bases between the germline ends. Per the germline V gene, CDR1 is SGHRS and CDR2 is YFSETQ. The CDR3 region is CASSSRTGNEKLFF. The CDR3 DNA reads as TGCGCCAGCAGCTCCCGGACGGGTAATGAAAAACTGTTTTTT.

Concerning this clonotype: This clone may be a read error of a much larger clone one base away. V is TRBV2 and J is TRBJ1-4; no reliable D call. CDR1 SNHLY and CDR2 FYNNEI come from the germline V gene. Trimming stripped 10 bases from V and 7 bases from J, with 16 bases between. CDR3 length: 13 amino acids. CDR3 DNA sequence: TGTGCCATCATGGGCAGTCCTGGTGAAAAACTGTTTTTT. It specifies CAIMGSPGEKLFF.

V gene TRBV7-9 combines with J gene TRBJ2-1; the match to TRBD2 covers 7 bases. From germline, CDR1 is SEHNR and CDR2 FQNEAQ (reference sequence). The J segment lost 6 bases and the V segment lost 5 bases, leaving 10 bases of the junction unmatched. The CDR3 extends over 15 amino acids. DNA for the CDR3: TGTGCCAGCAGCCCGGGGGGTTTGGCGGTCAATGAGCAGTTCTTC. This gives the protein CASSPGGLAVNEQFF.

J is TRBJ1-4 and V is TRBV20-1; D gene unclear. CDR3 length: 15 amino acids. CDR1 and CDR2 from the germline V gene are DFQATT and SNEGSKA (reference sequence). Trimming removed 1 base at V and 8 bases at J, with 17 bases between. DNA of the CDR3: TGCAGTGCTAGAGGCGGGTGGGGATGGGCGGAAAAACTGTTTTTT. This translates into CSARGGWGWAEKLFF.

As to this clonotype: A much larger clone is a single base away; this may be a read error. The rearrangement joins TRBV5-1 to TRBJ2-2; 10 bases fit TRBD1. The CDR3 has 17 amino acids. Looked up from germline, CDR1 is SGHRS and CDR2 is YFSETQ. The CDR3 spells CASSLISRQGATREMFF. CDR3 DNA: TGCGCCAGCAGCCTCATATCCCGACAGGGGGCGACCAGGGAGATGTTTTTT.

This clonotype came up a few times. The junction departs from germline at one end; a sequencing error may be responsible. The V and J genes are TRBV29-1 and TRBJ1-2; 8 nucleotides line up with TRBD1. CDR3 size: 13 residues. Looked up from germline, CDR1 is SQVTM and CDR2 is ANQGSEA. CDR3 in amino acids: CGVEVTGVYGYTF. The CDR3 DNA reads TGCGGCGTTGAAGTGACAGGGGTCTATGGCTACACCTTC.

This clonotype was seen many times. V and J are TRBV20-1 and TRBJ2-7, with D uncertain. CDR3 length equals 14 residues. Trimming left V 0 bases short and J 1 base short, with 10 bases between. Germline CDR1 and CDR2: DFQATT and SNEGSKA (reference sequence). This chain's CDR3 is CSAREGGSSYEQYF. In nucleotides, the CDR3 is TGCAGTGCTAGAGAGGGTGGCTCATCCTACGAGCAGTACTTC.

This sequence joins TRBV20-1 and TRBJ1-1; TRBD1 agrees at 9 bases. V shed 5 bases and J 7 bases; nucleotides not matched to a gene: 8. Germline loops: CDR1 DFQATT, CDR2 SNEGSKA (reference sequence). This CDR3 spans 13 amino acids. This CDR3 is CSASGQGGGEAFF. CDR3 sequence (DNA): TGCAGTGCTTCGGGACAGGGTGGCGGTGAAGCTTTCTTT.

This clonotype was seen only a few times. The chain couples TRBV12-3 or TRBV12-4 to TRBJ1-1; the D is unclear. The CDR3 contains 15 residues. V lost 0 bases to trimming and J lost 0 bases, with 8 bases between them. CDR3 residues: CASSLAYTLNTEAFF. The CDR3 nucleotides are TGTGCCAGCAGTTTAGCGTACACATTGAACACTGAAGCTTTCTTT.

There are a few counts of this clonotype. The rearrangement joins TRBV6-4 to TRBJ2-1; perhaps D is TRBD1 or TRBD2 (6 bases each). The CDR3 runs to 16 residues. CDR1 and CDR2 (germline): MRHNA, SNTAGT. V was trimmed by 2 bases and J by 8 bases, leaving 19 bases between them. The CDR3 DNA follows: TGTGCCAGCAGTGACAACCGGGGGCGAGGTTCGGATGAGCAGTTCTTC. It translates to CASSDNRGRGSDEQFF.

For this clonotype: With a much larger clone just one base away, this may be a read error. The chain combines TRBV29-1 with TRBJ1-2; D unclear. The CDR3 consists of 13 residues. Germline loops: CDR1 SQVTM, CDR2 ANQGSEA. The V gene lost 1 base and the J gene lost 4 bases, with 10 bases spanning the gap. CDR3 amino acids: CSVEGVALYGYTF. Here the CDR3 DNA reads TGCAGCGTTGAAGGAGTGGCCCTCTATGGCTACACCTTC.

The CDR3 sequence is CSARVSWQGEYSNQPQHF. CDR3 bases: TGCAGTGCTAGAGTGTCCTGGCAGGGCGAGTATAGCAATCAGCCCCAGCATTTT. The chain is built from TRBV20-1 and TRBJ1-5, with D possibly matching TRBD1 (5 bases). The V end was cut by 1 base, the J end by 0 bases, with 19 bases between. This CDR3 has 18 amino acids. Per germline, CDR1 DFQATT and CDR2 SNEGSKA (reference sequence).

This clonotype was counted between two and nine times. The chain has TRBV20-1 and TRBJ1-6; unclear D gene. This CDR3 is 12 amino acids long. Germline CDR1 reads DFQATT; CDR2 reads SNEGSKA (reference sequence). V shed 2 bases and J shed 14 bases, with 13 bases lying between them. The CDR3 loop is CSARLGRTTLHF. The DNA of the CDR3 is TGCAGTGCTAGATTAGGGAGAACGACCCTCCACTTT.

This clonotype came up a few times. The chain recombines TRBV23-1 with TRBJ1-5, with TRBD1 as a possible D gene (5 bases). TRBV23-1 is filed as an ORF, its function uncertain. V was clipped by 1 base and J by 6 bases, with 13 bases between them. The CDR3 totals 15 residues. The CDR3 region is CASSQLDRRSQPQHF. DNA of the CDR3: TGCGCCAGCAGTCAATTAGACAGAAGGAGTCAGCCCCAGCATTTT.

V usage is TRBV29-1 and J usage is TRBJ1-2; possible D gene TRBD1, 6 bases. The germline CDR1 and CDR2 sequences are SQVTM and ANQGSEA. The CDR3 extends over 13 amino acids. The germline V and J ends were trimmed by 4 bases and 2 bases, with 11 bases remaining between them. The CDR3 region is CSVVNRDNYGYTF. Here the CDR3 DNA reads TGCAGCGTTGTGAACAGGGACAACTATGGCTACACCTTC.